What follows are 20 T cell receptor beta chains derived from one specimen sequenced in a study of T cell repertoires in cytomegalovirus infection. TCRdb re-called the reads through MiXCR, storing one row per CDR3 protein. Of approximately 190,000 distinct CDR3 sequences listed, approximately 30% are singletons. The specimen was PBMCs. These receptors originate from a human donor in good health (CMV status not recorded). Some clones in this sample may be carry-over from other donors' samples.

The chain couples TRBV4-2 to TRBJ2-5, with D possibly being TRBD1 (5 bases). The CDR3 has 13 residues. V was trimmed by 4 bases and J by 3 bases, leaving 9 bases between them. Looked up from germline, CDR1 is LGHNA and CDR2 is YNFKEQ. In DNA form, the CDR3 reads TGTGCCAGCAGCCGGGTAGGGGAAGAGACCCAGTACTTC. Protein product: CASSRVGEETQYF.

This sequence joins TRBV6-5 and TRBJ2-3; 10 positions match TRBD2. V was pared by 0 bases and J by 3 bases, with 3 bases of the junction left unmatched. In germline, CDR1 is MNHEY, CDR2 SVGAGI. The CDR3 covers 16 residues. CDR3 sequence: CASSYSLAGVTDTQYF. The CDR3 DNA is TGTGCCAGCAGTTACTCTCTAGCGGGGGTAACAGATACGCAGTATTTT.

This clonotype showed up many times. The chain has TRBV7-9 and TRBJ2-7; D gene uncertain. The CDR3 loop spans 13 amino acids. Germline V gene sequence: CDR1 SEHNR, CDR2 FQNEAQ (reference sequence). V shed 5 bases and J shed 5 bases, with 13 bases lying between them. CDR3 in amino acids: CASSPAGRNEQYF. CDR3 sequence (DNA): TGTGCCAGCAGCCCCGCAGGAAGGAACGAGCAGTACTTC.

The chain recombines TRBV30 with TRBJ1-1, with D hard to call. The CDR3 has 18 residues. Germline CDR1 is GTSNPN and CDR2 is SVGIG (reference sequence). V gave up 4 bases and J gave up 1 base, with 25 bases separating them. CDR3 in amino acids: CAWTPVGIRESWNTEAFF. CDR3 coding DNA: TGTGCCTGGACTCCTGTGGGCATTAGGGAATCATGGAACACTGAAGCTTTCTTT.

This clonotype was detected ten times or more. The chain carries TRBV7-2 and TRBJ1-4; D gene ambiguous. The CDR3 has 13 amino acids. The germline V gene encodes CDR1 SGHTA and CDR2 FQGNSA. The V end lost 8 bases, the J end lost 3 bases, and 10 bases lay between the germline ends. CDR3 protein: CASGRRPNEKLFF. In DNA form, the CDR3 reads TGTGCCAGCGGTAGGCGGCCTAATGAAAAACTGTTTTTT. Looking up the rest from reference TRBV7-2 and TRBJ1-4 gives the full variable domain: GAGVSQSPSNKVTEKGKDVELRCDPISGHTALYWYRQSLGQGLEFLIYFQGNSAPDKSGLPSDRFSAERTGGSVSTLTIQRTQQEDSAVYLCASGRRPNEKLFFGSGTQLSVL.

This clonotype was observed a handful of times. V and J are TRBV4-2 and TRBJ2-1; 8 bases agree with TRBD2. CDR3 length equals 16 residues. Germline CDR1 reads LGHNA; CDR2 reads YNFKEQ. The J segment lost 5 bases and the V segment lost 1 base, leaving 7 bases of the junction unmatched. The CDR3: CASSQVFQRGNNEQFF. DNA of the CDR3: TGTGCCAGCAGCCAAGTTTTCCAGCGGGGGAACAATGAGCAGTTCTTC.

This clonotype was counted only a few times. V is TRBV19 and J is TRBJ1-2, with 7 bases matching TRBD1. The CDR3 runs 12 residues. With V trimmed by 7 bases and J by 8 bases, 7 bases remained unmatched. Germline V gives CDR1 LNHDA, CDR2 SQIVND (reference sequence). The CDR3, as DNA: TGTGCCAGTAAGACAGGGATATCAGGCTACACCTTC. As protein: CASKTGISGYTF.

This clonotype was found a few times. The chain carries TRBV19 and TRBJ2-1; no definite D call. The CDR3 loop spans 13 amino acids. Germline V gene lookup returns CDR1 LNHDA and CDR2 SQIVND (reference sequence). Trimming removed 7 bases at V and 6 bases at J, with 13 bases between. CDR3 coding DNA: TGTGCCAGTAACTCGGGCGAGAGCAATGAGCAGTTCTTC. Residues: CASNSGESNEQFF.

The CDR3 sequence: CASSGGIRGNEAFF. The CDR3 bases are TGTGCCAGTAGTGGGGGGATCAGGGGAAACGAAGCTTTCTTT. This chain links TRBV19 with TRBJ1-1; a weak D match, TRBD1 (6 bases). V shed 5 bases and J shed 8 bases, with 18 bases lying between them. The CDR3 has 14 residues. The V gene's germline CDR1 is LNHDA and CDR2 SQIVND (reference sequence).

The rearrangement joins TRBV28 to TRBJ1-1; D is ambiguous. Germline V lookup: CDR1 MDHEN, CDR2 SYDVKM. The CDR3 covers 11 residues. V lost 8 bases to trimming and J lost 9 bases, with 13 bases between them. The DNA for the CDR3 is TGTGCCAGCGGTCACAGCGAGAAAGCTTTCTTT. It translates to CASGHSEKAFF.

J is TRBJ2-5 and V is TRBV2; D perhaps matches TRBD1 (5 bases). The CDR3 consists of 14 residues. CDR1 SNHLY and CDR2 FYNNEI come from the germline V gene. V dropped 7 bases and J dropped 1 base, with 13 bases sitting between them. The CDR3 bases are TGTGCCAGCAAGAAGCTGCAGGGCCAAGAGACCCAGTACTTC. It encodes CASKKLQGQETQYF. Variable domain in full (rest from reference TRBV2 and TRBJ2-5): EPEVTQTPSHQVTQMGQEVILRCVPISNHLYFYWYRQILGQKVEFLVSFYNNEISEKSEIFDDQFSVERPDGSNFTLKIRSTKLEDSAMYFCASKKLQGQETQYFGPGTRLLVL.

This clonotype was seen a handful of times. The genes are TRBV7-2 and TRBJ2-1; D unclear. The ends were cut back, 0 bases at V and 3 bases at J, with 9 bases in the middle. CDR1 is SGHTA and CDR2 is FQGNSA in the germline V gene. The CDR3 spans 15 residues. In DNA form, the CDR3 reads TGTGCCAGCAGCTTAGCCACAGCTAACTACAATGAGCAGTTCTTC. It specifies CASSLATANYNEQFF.

This clonotype has at least ten counts. The J gene is TRBJ1-3, the V gene TRBV7-2; 8 bases match TRBD1. Germline CDR1 reads SGHTA; CDR2 reads FQGNSA. The V gene end was trimmed by 5 bases and the J gene end by 0 bases; junction bases not matched to a gene: 3. This CDR3 contains 15 residues. Written as DNA, the CDR3 is TGTGCCAGCAGCCCACAGGGGGACTCTGGAAACACCATATATTTT. This codes for CASSPQGDSGNTIYF.

This clonotype was recorded at least ten times. The chain combines TRBV7-8 with TRBJ2-5, with 15 bases matching TRBD2. CDR1 SGHVS and CDR2 FQNEAQ come from the germline V gene. The CDR3 contains 17 residues. Trimming removed 1 base from V and 4 bases from J; junction bases left unmatched: 4. Written as DNA, the CDR3 is TGTGCCAGCAGCTTAGGCGGACTAGCGGGGGGGAGAGAGACCCAGTACTTC. Amino acids: CASSLGGLAGGRETQYF.

Here the CDR3 reads CASTPGTGVNEQFF. Here the CDR3 DNA reads TGTGCCAGCACCCCCGGGACAGGGGTCAATGAGCAGTTCTTC. The V call is TRBV12-3 or TRBV12-4, the J call TRBJ2-1; 10 bases are shared with TRBD1. There are 14 residues in the CDR3. Losses at the gene ends were 7 bases for V and 6 bases for J; bases not matched to a gene: 6.

About this clonotype itself: An end of the junction differs from the germline gene, which may be a read error. The CDR3 loop is CASSIQGGSFEQYF. CDR3 nucleotides: TGTGCCAGCAGCATACAGGGGGGATCCTTCGAGCAGTACTTC. The chain couples TRBV7-2 to TRBJ2-7, with 8 bases that match TRBD1. The CDR3 spans 14 residues. CDR1 is SGHTA and CDR2 is FQGNSA in the germline V gene.

This clonotype occurred a few times. This chain connects TRBV6-6 to TRBJ1-5; possible D gene TRBD1, 5 bases. The germline V gene has CDR1 MNHNY and CDR2 SVGAGI (reference sequence). This CDR3 spans 16 amino acids. V gave up 6 bases and J gave up 4 bases, with 19 bases separating them. The CDR3 coding sequence is TGTGCCAGCAGGAAATCCGGGACGGGGAGTAATCAGCCCCAGCATTTT. Translating it yields CASRKSGTGSNQPQHF.

The genes are TRBV6-6 and TRBJ2-5; D not resolved. CDR1 is MNHNY, CDR2 SVGAGI, per germline (reference sequence). The CDR3 runs to 11 residues. Trimming removed 4 bases at V and 5 bases at J, with 5 bases between. The CDR3 bases are TGTGCCAGCAGTTTCTGGGAGACCCAGTACTTC. Translated, it gives CASSFWETQYF.

This clonotype appeared once. The V and J genes are TRBV6-5 and TRBJ1-5; D unresolved. Trimming pared 6 bases from V and 0 bases from J, leaving 18 bases between. The CDR3 runs to 17 residues. CDR1 is MNHEY, CDR2 SVGAGI, per germline. The CDR3 DNA is TGTGCCAGCAGACGACGGGCGGGGTTAAATAGCAATCAGCCCCAGCATTTT. Its protein product is CASRRRAGLNSNQPQHF.

The rearrangement links TRBV12-3 or TRBV12-4 to TRBJ1-1; 9 positions match TRBD1. The CDR3 totals 15 residues. V trimming: 5 bases; J trimming: 3 bases; junction bases outside the gene matches: 7. CDR3 coding DNA: TGTGCCAGCAGTGGACGGGACAGGGATGACACTGAAGCTTTCTTT. It is translated as CASSGRDRDDTEAFF.